A selection of T cell receptor beta chains follows, all from one sample in a study of Tregs in tolerant kidney transplant recipients. Profiling relied on immunoSEQ multiplex PCR, and the TCRdb table lists in-frame clones only, not all of them. The profile shows roughly 250,000 clones, around 82% of them singletons. What was sequenced was CD4+ T cells from blood. These receptors were collected from a human donor in good health. Both conserved end residues are part of each CDR3. The D gene is left open where the match is weak.

CASSYVGAFYNEQFF NA TRBV6-5
CASSLGQGNTEAFF TRBD1 TRBV27
CASTQVGSNQPQHF NA TRBV2
CASSQRGLAEPAKNIQYF TRBD2 TRBV4-1
CASSYSDRDFF TRBD1 TRBV6-1
CASRRANSYNEQFF NA TRBV19
CASSRGLAGPGIYEQYF TRBD2 TRBV5-8
CASTTDSPGTEAFF NA TRBV19
CASSLTEYTDTQYF NA TRBV11-1
CASSYSRTGGFNEQFF TRBD1 TRBV6-6
CASSITAGNTIYF NA TRBV19
CASTPTGTGGIEQYF TRBD1 TRBV5-1
CASSPEGTSGADTQYF NA TRBV5-1
CASSAGVEQYF NA TRBV10-1
CASRIKPGLIPFEQYF NA TRBV7-8
CASSPQLRDSRNTEAFF TRBD1 TRBV18
CASSFMAGPRGGEQYF TRBD2 TRBV27
CATSRDRGQETQYF NA TRBV15
CASRKDQETQYF NA TRBV5-1
CASSEQHYGYTF NA TRBV25-1
CASSALYSNQPQHF NA TRBV2
CASSETGNQPQHF NA TRBV2
CASSLEPAAGPGYTF NA TRBV7-2
CASCRGSNYGYTF TRBD1 TRBV6-5
CASSLSPSGLQETQYF TRBD2 TRBV11-2
CASGLVGVPSYEQYF NA TRBV12-5
CASSQGQGANSGNTIYF TRBD1 TRBV5-6
CASSPEGQREVNEQFF TRBD2 TRBV4-2
CASLPAQLGGYTF NA TRBV10-2
CASSPGPHNQPQHF NA TRBV5-6
CASTRGGAINSPLHF NA TRBV19
CASSKAGVGNEKLFF NA TRBV7-8
CAISESIYSPYEQYF NA TRBV10-3
CASSLGGDRQETQYF TRBD1 TRBV5-4
CASSLTGGYSYNEQFF TRBD1 TRBV5-6
CASSYSSGARQETQYF NA TRBV6-5